Following are 13 T cell receptor beta chains from one sample sequenced in a study of sequential checkpoint blockade in melanoma. Stated treatment: randomized to nivolumab then ipilimumab (arm A) or the reverse (arm B). The protocol was immunoSEQ multiplex PCR, while the TCRdb copy is restricted to in-frame clones and leaves out a portion. This table holds fewer than 20,000 clones, around 82% found once. Here the sequenced sample was CD8+ T cells sorted from blood (inferred from file names), taken from a patient given nivolumab and ipilimumab in sequence. The receptors were gathered from a human donor with melanoma.

This chain links TRBV2 with TRBJ2-7; a weak D match, TRBD2 (7 bases). V lost 3 bases, J lost 2 bases, and 14 bases lay in between. Germline assignment: CDR1 SNHLY and CDR2 FYNNEI. This CDR3 spans 15 amino acids. The CDR3 protein is CASSEEGGKAYEQYF. CDR3 nucleotide sequence: TGTGCCAGCAGTGAGGAGGGGGGGAAGGCCTACGAGCAGTACTTC.

This chain links TRBV27 with TRBJ2-5, with D possibly TRBD2 on 6 matching bases. Trimming shortened V by 6 bases and J by 4 bases, and 24 bases separated the two germline ends. Germline V gives CDR1 MNHEY, CDR2 SMNVEV (reference sequence). The CDR3 is 17 amino acids. CDR3 in amino acids: CASRIRVGSGGVETQYF. CDR3 in DNA: TGTGCCAGCAGGATTAGGGTGGGGTCCGGAGGGGTAGAGACCCAGTACTTC.

V is TRBV19 and J is TRBJ2-3; 12 bases match TRBD2. Germline values: CDR1 LNHDA, CDR2 SQIVND (reference sequence). V was pared by 4 bases and J by 6 bases, with 5 bases of the junction left unmatched. There are 15 residues in the CDR3. Here the CDR3 DNA reads TGTGCCAGTAGTAACGGACTAGCGGGGAGGGATACGCAGTATTTT. Translating gives CASSNGLAGRDTQYF.

The chain combines TRBV28 with TRBJ2-2; D uncertain. The CDR3 is 14 residues long. Per the germline V gene, CDR1 is MDHEN and CDR2 is SYDVKM. V gave up 2 bases and J gave up 3 bases, with 7 bases separating them. The CDR3: CASSLRADTGELFF. In DNA, the CDR3 is TGTGCCAGCAGTTTACGCGCTGACACCGGGGAGCTGTTTTTT.

V gene TRBV12-5 combines with J gene TRBJ1-1, with a tentative D call TRBD1 (5 bases). The V end lost 5 bases, the J end lost 6 bases, and 13 bases lay between the germline ends. CDR3 length equals 13 residues. Germline CDR1 reads LGHNT; CDR2 reads FRNRAP. CDR3 sequence reads: CASGQGYTAEAFF. DNA for the CDR3: TGTGCTAGTGGTCAGGGCTATACGGCTGAAGCTTTCTTT. Drawing the rest from reference TRBV12-5 and TRBJ1-1, the complete variable domain is DARVTQTPRHKVTEMGQEVTMRCQPILGHNTVFWYRQTMMQGLELLAYFRNRAPLDDSGMPKDRFSAEMPDATLATLKIQPSEPRDSAVYFCASGQGYTAEAFFGQGTRLTVV.

The rearrangement links TRBV5-6 to TRBJ1-1; tentative D call: TRBD1 (6 bases). V lost 4 bases to trimming and J lost 4 bases, with 8 bases between them. The CDR3 runs 12 residues. Germline loops: CDR1 SGHDT, CDR2 YYEEEE. CDR3: CASSQTGTEAFF. CDR3 sequence (DNA): TGTGCCAGCAGCCAGACAGGCACTGAAGCTTTCTTT. Together with reference TRBV5-6 and TRBJ1-1, the CDR3 gives the full variable domain: DAGVTQSPTHLIKTRGQQVTLRCSPKSGHDTVSWYQQALGQGPQFIFQYYEEEERQRGNFPDRFSGHQFPNYSSELNVNALLLGDSALYLCASSQTGTEAFFGQGTRLTVV.

J is TRBJ1-2 and V is TRBV6-1; unclear D gene. This CDR3 is 16 amino acids long. V lost 4 bases and J lost 1, with 16 bases in between. Germline CDR1 is MNHNS and CDR2 is SASEGT. Here the CDR3 reads CASSAFRRRNNYGYTF. The CDR3 DNA sequence: TGTGCCAGCAGTGCCTTTCGACGGAGAAATAACTATGGCTACACCTTC.

V is TRBV7-8 and J is TRBJ1-1; the D gene is possibly TRBD1 (5 bases). The CDR3 length is 16 residues. V shed 4 bases and J shed 2 bases, with 17 bases lying between them. Per germline, CDR1 SGHVS and CDR2 FQNEAQ. The CDR3 nucleotides read TGTGCCAGCAGCTCTACCCTGAGGGGAGGTAACACTGAAGCTTTCTTT. Its protein product is CASSSTLRGGNTEAFF.

The rearrangement joins TRBV9 to TRBJ1-5; D perhaps matches TRBD1 (6 bases). Trimming removed 0 bases from V and 4 bases from J, with 8 bases in between. Germline V lookup: CDR1 SGDLS, CDR2 YYNGEE. The CDR3 is 14 amino acids. In DNA, the CDR3 is TGTGCCAGCAGCGTAGAGGACAGTAATCAGCCCCAGCATTTT. It translates to CASSVEDSNQPQHF.

The sample holds one count of this clone. The rearrangement uses TRBV27 and TRBJ2-7; 9 positions agree with TRBD1. V gave up 5 bases and J gave up 1 base; unmatched junction bases: 3. Germline V gene sequence: CDR1 MNHEY, CDR2 SMNVEV (reference sequence). This CDR3 comprises 14 residues. DNA for the CDR3: TGTGCCAGCAGTAGAGACAGGGGGTCCTACGAGCAGTACTTC. It specifies CASSRDRGSYEQYF.

The chain uses TRBV29-1 and TRBJ2-1; 11 positions agree with TRBD2. The ends lost 3 bases at V and 5 bases at J; junction bases unmatched: 6. The CDR3 loop spans 15 amino acids. CDR1 is SQVTM, CDR2 ANQGSEA, per germline. CDR3 in DNA: TGCAGCGTTGAGAGACTAGCGGGACCTAACAATGAGCAGTTCTTC. This sequence encodes CSVERLAGPNNEQFF.

The chain links TRBV10-3 to TRBJ1-2, with D maybe TRBD1 (5 bases). Germline-derived CDR1 and CDR2 are ENHRY and SYGVKD. Trimming removed 5 bases at V and 8 bases at J, with 15 bases between. CDR3 length: 13 residues. CDR3 nucleotides: TGTGCCATCAGTCGGGACTCCGTAGACGGCTACACCTTC. Translating gives CAISRDSVDGYTF.

The gene calls are TRBV9 and TRBJ2-3; the D gene is possibly TRBD2 (5 bases). CDR1 and CDR2 from the germline V gene are SGDLS and YYNGEE. The CDR3 sequence is 13 residues long. The V end was cut by 0 bases, the J end by 6 bases, with 8 bases between. CDR3: CASSVEVADTQYF. As DNA, the CDR3 is TGTGCCAGCAGCGTAGAAGTAGCGGATACGCAGTATTTT.